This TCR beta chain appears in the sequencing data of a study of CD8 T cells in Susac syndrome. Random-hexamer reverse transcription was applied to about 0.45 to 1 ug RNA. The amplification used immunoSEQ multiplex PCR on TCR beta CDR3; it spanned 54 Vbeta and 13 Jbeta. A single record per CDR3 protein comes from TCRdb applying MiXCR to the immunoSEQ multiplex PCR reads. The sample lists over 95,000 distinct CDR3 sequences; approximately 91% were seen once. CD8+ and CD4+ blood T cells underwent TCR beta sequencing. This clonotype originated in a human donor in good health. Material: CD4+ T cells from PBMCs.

In DNA, the CDR3 is TGCAGCGTTGAAGTCGGAACTAGCTACCGGTTCTTC. This gives the protein CSVEVGTSYRFF. The chain has TRBV29-1 and TRBJ2-1, with D maybe TRBD2 (6 bases). V shed 1 base and J shed 15 bases, with 16 bases lying between them. This CDR3 has 12 amino acids. Germline V gives CDR1 SQVTM, CDR2 ANQGSEA.